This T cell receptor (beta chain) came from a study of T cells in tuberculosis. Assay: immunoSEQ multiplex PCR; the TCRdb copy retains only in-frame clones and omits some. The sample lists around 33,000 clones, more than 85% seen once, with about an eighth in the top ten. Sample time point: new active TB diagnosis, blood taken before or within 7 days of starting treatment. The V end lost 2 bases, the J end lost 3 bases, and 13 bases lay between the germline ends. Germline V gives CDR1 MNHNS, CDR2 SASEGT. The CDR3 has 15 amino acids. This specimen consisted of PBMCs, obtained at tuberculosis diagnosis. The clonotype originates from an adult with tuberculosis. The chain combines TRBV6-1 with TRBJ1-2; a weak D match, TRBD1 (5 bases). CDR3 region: CASSEPSGIYYGYTF. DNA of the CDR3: TGTGCCAGCAGTGAACCTTCAGGGATATACTATGGCTACACCTTC.